A selection of T cell receptor beta chains follows, all from one sample in a study of early T cells in non-severe SARS-CoV-2 infection. In TCRdb, the 5' RACE reads were re-called with MiXCR into one record per CDR3 protein. The top ten hold more than 3% of the sample, which has more than 65,000 distinct CDR3 sequences, roughly 4.5% seen once. This specimen consisted of whole blood, obtained at baseline. The receptors shown here come from an adult who was a healthcare worker with PCR-confirmed SARS-CoV-2 infection or an uninfected control (not recorded which). The donor label of this sample is uncertain. Both conserved end residues are part of each CDR3. D genes are given only for firm matches. Some rows mark clone size as missing; the rest say once, few, many or name a class of expanded clone.

cdr3_aa	cdr3_nt	v_call	j_call	d_call	clone_size
CASSLTGDRVYAYEQYF	TGTGCCAGCAGTTTAACGGGCGACAGGGTATATGCCTACGAGCAGTACTTC	TRBV12-3/TRBV12-4	TRBJ2-7	TRBD1	.
CASSYRGYSNQPQHF	TGTGCCAGCAGTTACAGGGGTTATAGCAATCAGCCCCAGCATTTT	TRBV6-6	TRBJ1-5	.	.
CASSFLGGQNEKLFF	TGTGCCAGCAGTTTTCTGGGGGGTCAAAATGAAAAACTGTTTTTT	TRBV27	TRBJ1-4	.	many
CASSATVGASGGYTF	TGTGCCAGCAGCGCTACAGTGGGGGCATCGGGTGGCTACACCTTC	TRBV11-2	TRBJ1-2	.	.
CASRSQINQPQHF	TGTGCCAGTAGAAGTCAAATCAATCAGCCCCAGCATTTT	TRBV19	TRBJ1-5	.	few
CASSSSWTSGGAGEQFF	TGCGCCAGCAGCTCTTCCTGGACTAGCGGGGGGGCCGGAGAGCAGTTCTTC	TRBV5-1	TRBJ2-1	TRBD2	.
CASNGLAEADGELFF	TGTGCCAGCAACGGACTAGCTGAAGCAGATGGGGAGCTGTTTTTT	TRBV7-9	TRBJ2-2	TRBD2	few
CASATTGDTGELFF	TGTGCCAGTGCTACGACAGGGGACACCGGGGAGCTGTTTTTT	TRBV19	TRBJ2-2	TRBD1	many
CASSNLDFEQYF	TGTGCCAGTAGTAACCTCGATTTCGAGCAGTACTTC	TRBV19	TRBJ2-7	.	many
CASSLRPRYEQYF	TGTGCCAGCAGTTTACGACCCCGCTACGAGCAGTACTTC	TRBV12-3/TRBV12-4	TRBJ2-7	.	many
CASSQAGENTEAFF	TGTGCCAGCTCACAGGCAGGGGAGAACACTGAAGCTTTCTTT	TRBV18	TRBJ1-1	.	.
CASSLVKGTEAFF	TGTGCCAGCAGCTTAGTTAAGGGGACTGAAGCTTTCTTT	TRBV7-2	TRBJ1-1	.	many
CASSRTGGGGWEKLFF	TGTGCCAGCAGTCGGACAGGGGGCGGAGGTTGGGAAAAACTGTTTTTT	TRBV12-3/TRBV12-4	TRBJ1-4	TRBD1	many
CASSLAGQGGQPQHF	TGTGCCAGCAGCTTAGCGGGACAGGGAGGACAGCCCCAGCATTTT	TRBV7-8	TRBJ1-5	TRBD1	few
CASSFPDNEQFF	TGTGCCAGCAGTTTCCCGGACAATGAGCAGTTCTTC	TRBV12-3/TRBV12-4	TRBJ2-1	.	many
CASSPNGGPNYGYTF	TGTGCCAGCAGTCCCAATGGGGGACCGAACTATGGCTACACCTTC	TRBV25-1	TRBJ1-2	.	.
CASSDSRLGQASTDTQYF	TGTGCCAGCAGTGACTCGAGGTTGGGACAGGCCTCCACAGATACGCAGTATTTT	TRBV6-4	TRBJ2-3	TRBD1	.
CASSTPLAGGVNEQFF	TGTGCCAGCAGCACCCCACTAGCGGGGGGTGTCAATGAGCAGTTCTTC	TRBV7-8	TRBJ2-1	TRBD2	many
CSARVAGVRPEQYF	TGCAGTGCTAGAGTGGCAGGGGTTAGACCCGAGCAGTACTTC	TRBV20-1	TRBJ2-7	.	many
CSAMTRVGGYEQFF	TGCAGTGCTATGACCAGAGTAGGGGGATATGAGCAGTTCTTC	TRBV20-1	TRBJ2-1	.	many
CASSQDLGTEAFF	TGTGCCAGCAGCCAAGATTTGGGGACTGAAGCTTTCTTT	TRBV4-2	TRBJ1-1	.	many
CASSFSGLAGASYEQYF	TGTGCCAGCAGTTTCTCAGGACTAGCGGGGGCCTCCTACGAGCAGTACTTC	TRBV28	TRBJ2-7	TRBD2	.
CASGGTPNEQFF	TGTGCCAGCGGCGGGACTCCTAATGAGCAGTTCTTC	TRBV12-3/TRBV12-4	TRBJ2-1	.	.
CASSDGARTLGELFF	TGTGCCAGCAGTGATGGGGCCCGGACTCTCGGGGAGCTGTTTTTT	TRBV6-4	TRBJ2-2	.	.
CASRRTGVFTDTQYF	TGTGCCAGCAGACGGACAGGGGTCTTCACAGATACGCAGTATTTT	TRBV6-1	TRBJ2-3	TRBD1	many
CASIPRGRGTDTQYF	TGTGCCAGCATCCCGCGGGGGAGGGGCACAGATACGCAGTATTTT	TRBV28	TRBJ2-3	TRBD2	many
CASSSTSGANVLTF	TGTGCCAGCAGCTCCACCTCTGGGGCCAACGTCCTGACTTTC	TRBV11-2	TRBJ2-6	.	.
CASSLGPWREQFF	TGTGCCAGCAGCTTGGGGCCGTGGAGAGAGCAGTTCTTC	TRBV7-6	TRBJ2-1	.	.
CASRATGRTEAFF	TGTGCCAGCAGAGCGACAGGGAGGACTGAAGCTTTCTTT	TRBV28	TRBJ1-1	TRBD1	many
CASSPGRAGSSYEQYF	TGTGCCAGCAGCCCTGGAAGGGCGGGGAGCTCCTACGAGCAGTACTTC	TRBV6-2/TRBV6-3	TRBJ2-7	.	.
CASRDSGGSSGAYEQYF	TGTGCCAGCAGAGATAGCGGGGGGTCCTCCGGGGCCTACGAGCAGTACTTC	TRBV11-2	TRBJ2-7	TRBD2	.
CASSLRQGRFGYTF	TGCGCCAGCAGCTTGCGACAGGGGCGATTTGGCTACACCTTC	TRBV5-1	TRBJ1-2	TRBD1	few
CSVGTGSSYGYTF	TGCAGCGTGGGGACAGGGAGCAGCTATGGCTACACCTTC	TRBV29-1	TRBJ1-2	TRBD1	medium-sized
CASSAAGYSNQPQHF	TGTGCCAGCAGCGCGGCGGGGTATAGCAATCAGCCCCAGCATTTT	TRBV9	TRBJ1-5	.	many
CASSQGGLLIAKNIQYF	TGCGCCAGCAGCCAAGGGGGCCTACTAATAGCCAAAAACATTCAGTACTTC	TRBV4-1	TRBJ2-4	.	.
CASSLRRDRGVNQPQHF	TGTGCCAGCAGTCTACGGCGGGACAGGGGGGTTAATCAGCCCCAGCATTTT	TRBV28	TRBJ1-5	TRBD1	.
CASSTSQRSNEKLFF	TGCGCCAGCAGCACCTCCCAGAGATCTAATGAAAAACTGTTTTTT	TRBV10-2	TRBJ1-4	.	.
CASSPPGHSTDTQYF	TGTGCCAGCAGCCCCCCGGGACATAGCACAGATACGCAGTATTTT	TRBV7-6	TRBJ2-3	.	many
CASSQAGYLAKNIQYF	TGTGCCAGCAGCCAAGCCGGATACTTAGCCAAAAACATTCAGTACTTC	TRBV3-1	TRBJ2-4	.	few